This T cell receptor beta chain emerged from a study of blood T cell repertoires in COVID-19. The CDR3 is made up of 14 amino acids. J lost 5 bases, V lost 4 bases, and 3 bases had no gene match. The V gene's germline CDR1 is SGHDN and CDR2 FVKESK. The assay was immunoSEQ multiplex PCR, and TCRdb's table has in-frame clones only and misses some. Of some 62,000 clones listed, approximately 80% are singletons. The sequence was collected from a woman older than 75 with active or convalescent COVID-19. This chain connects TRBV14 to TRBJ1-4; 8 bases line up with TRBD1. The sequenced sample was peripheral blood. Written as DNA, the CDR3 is TGTGCCAGCAGCCCCACAGGGGGGAATGAAAAACTGTTTTTT. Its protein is CASSPTGGNEKLFF.